The T cell receptor beta chain under discussion was sequenced for a study of shared clonotypes between healthy human individuals. Study-level results: Larger richness was generally estimated for naive than memory subsets. In having few donors, the study represented limited genetic and exposure-history diversity.

Measured with immunoSEQ multiplex PCR; TCRdb has only the in-frame clones, and not every one. The sample contains about 1.4 million clones, roughly 96% of which appear only once. As regards this clone: Its antigen remains unknown. The sample has other DNA sequences that encode this CDR3 too.

The V and J ends lost 6 bases and 4 bases respectively, with 10 bases between them. CDR3 length equals 12 residues. Germline V CDR1 and CDR2: MNHEY, SVGAGI. Sequencing was carried out using naive CD4+ T cells sorted from blood. Noted subset: CD45RA+ positively selected. The origin of this receptor is a man aged 30 to 39 in good health. The chain combines TRBV6-5 with TRBJ2-7, with a tentative D call TRBD1 (6 bases). The CDR3: CASSRTAYEQYF. In DNA form, the CDR3 reads TGTGCCAGCAGCAGGACAGCTTACGAGCAGTACTTC.